Listed here are 25 T cell receptor beta chains from one sample, sequenced in a study of tumor and adjacent non-tumor tissue in lung cancer. TCRbeta libraries were built with three rounds of nested PCR, modified from ARM-PCR. TCRdb reanalysed the multiplex PCR reads using MiXCR and keeps one entry per CDR3 protein. In the table there are 76,000 or so distinct CDR3 sequences, around two thirds of which are singletons. RNA was extracted from bulk tissue without any cell sorting. Sequenced: lung tumor tissue. Receptors originate from a woman in her 70s with non-small cell lung cancer.

As regards this clonotype: This may be a read error, as it is one base from a much larger clone. The chain employs TRBV28 and TRBJ2-3; D ambiguous. The CDR3 has 12 amino acids. Germline V gene sequence: CDR1 MDHEN, CDR2 SYDVKM. In DNA form, the CDR3 reads TGTGACATACCAACTAGCACAGATACGCAGTATTTT. It encodes CDIPTSTDTQYF.

This rearrangement joins TRBV29-1 to TRBJ1-5, with D possibly being TRBD1 (6 bases). Germline V gene sequence: CDR1 SQVTM, CDR2 ANQGSEA. CDR3 length: 13 residues. The V and J ends lost 6 bases and 8 bases respectively, with 17 bases between them. CDR3 sequence: CSVRGVGNKPQHF. The CDR3 DNA reads TGCAGCGTCAGGGGTGTTGGCAACAAGCCCCAGCATTTT.

As for this clonotype: At one of its ends the junction is not consistent with the germline gene, which may arise from a read error. The genes are TRBV11-3 and TRBJ2-1; 9 positions match TRBD2. The length of the CDR3 is 16 residues. Germline V CDR1 and CDR2: SGHNT, YENEEA. In nucleotides, the CDR3 is TGTGTCAGCAGTTTAGACGGAGCGGGAGGTGTTGATGAGCAGTTCTTC. It yields the protein CVSSLDGAGGVDEQFF.

The V and J genes are TRBV28 and TRBJ1-1, with D hard to call. Germline CDR1 MDHEN, CDR2 SYDVKM. The ends were cut back, 6 bases at V and 4 bases at J, with 9 bases in the middle. This CDR3 contains 12 residues. The CDR3 here is CASRSGGTEAFF. The DNA for the CDR3 is TGTGCCAGCAGGTCAGGAGGCACTGAAGCTTTCTTT.

The chain has TRBV29-1 and TRBJ2-2, with 8 positions matching TRBD2. CDR3 length equals 12 residues. CDR1 and CDR2 from the germline V gene are SQVTM and ANQGSEA. V shed 6 bases, J shed 15 bases, and the junction held 12 bases outside the gene matches. In nucleotides, the CDR3 is TGCAGCGTCAGCGGGGGCTCCGGGGACATGTTTTTT. This gives the protein CSVSGGSGDMFF.

This clonotype was recorded at least ten times. V and J are TRBV5-4 and TRBJ2-5; 10 bases map to TRBD2. J lost 2 bases, V lost 0 bases, and 13 bases had no gene match. This CDR3 spans 19 amino acids. CDR1 and CDR2 (germline): SGHNT, YYREEE (reference sequence). CDR3 DNA: TGTGCCAGCAGCTTGGAACTCTGTCTAGCGGGAGTGCGGCAAGAGACCCAGTACTTC. This gives the protein CASSLELCLAGVRQETQYF. The variable domain in full, completed from reference TRBV5-4 and TRBJ2-5, reads ETGVTQSPTHLIKTRGQQVTLRCSSQSGHNTVSWYQQALGQGPQFIFQYYREEENGRGNFPPRFSGLQFPNYSSELNVNALELDDSALYLCASSLELCLAGVRQETQYFGPGTRLLVL.

A note on this clonotype: Since no conserved phenylalanine or tryptophan closes the CDR3, a read error is the likely cause. It is unclear where the CDR3 begins or ends on the DNA, so no DNA is shown, and the CDR3 is as TCRdb lists it. J is TRBJ1-6 and V is TRBV6-1; the D call TRBD1 from the table was never checked on the DNA. The CDR3 extends over 16 residues, inclusive of both ends. Germline V CDR1 and CDR2: MNHNS, SASEGT. CDR3 amino acids: CASSEEEGTGFSPLRS.

As regards this clonotype: The conserved phenylalanine or tryptophan normally closing the CDR3 is absent here, so this likely arose from a read error. The DNA is left out, because the CDR3 cannot be placed on it with certainty; the CDR3 is given as TCRdb lists it. The V gene is TRBV12-3 or TRBV12-4, the J gene TRBJ2-7; the DNA was not used to check the table's D call, TRBD2. The length of the CDR3 is 15 amino acids, counting both ends. The CDR3 sequence: CASSSSGRGTYEQYS.

Points on this clonotype: One junction end does not reproduce the germline sequence, and a read error may be involved. The CDR3 nucleotides read TGTGCCATCAGTGACAGGGGAGGTGGGGCCAACGTCCTGAGTTTC. Its protein product is CAISDRGGGANVLSF. The chain combines TRBV12-3 or TRBV12-4 with TRBJ2-6, with TRBD1 identical over 8 bases. This CDR3 has 15 amino acids.

On this clonotype itself: At one end, the junction sequence differs from germline, possibly due to a read error. The V and J genes are TRBV6-2 or TRBV6-3 and TRBJ2-7; 11 nucleotides agree with TRBD2. The germline CDR1 and CDR2 sequences are MNHEY and SVGEGT. The CDR3 contains 15 residues. The CDR3 loop is CASTAPGLAVYKQYF. The CDR3 bases are TGTGCCAGCACCGCACCGGGACTAGCGGTCTACAAGCAGTACTTC.

This clonotype turned up a few times. A read error may be the cause here, since a much bigger clone is one base away. The chain is built from TRBV6-6 and TRBJ2-3; either TRBD1 or TRBD2 may supply D (6 bases each). The CDR3 spans 12 residues. Germline V gene lookup returns CDR1 MNHNY and CDR2 SVGAGI (reference sequence). CDR3 amino acids: CASSWGADTRYF. The CDR3 DNA sequence: TGTGCCAGCAGTTGGGGGGCAGATACGCGGTATTTT.

Worth noting for this clonotype: This may be a read error: a much more frequent sequence differs by one nucleotide. The chain links TRBV28 to TRBJ2-3; no firm D call. The germline V gene has CDR1 MDHEN and CDR2 SYDVKM. The CDR3 covers 15 residues. CDR3 in DNA: TGTGCCAGCAGTTTTAGGATAGGGAACACAGATATGCAGTATTTT. Translating gives CASSFRIGNTDMQYF.

This sequence joins TRBV28 and TRBJ1-2; D not resolved. CDR1 and CDR2 from the germline V gene are MDHEN and SYDVKM. The length of the CDR3 is 12 residues. CDR3 sequence (DNA): TGTGTGGGTGGCGATGAAGGCTATGGCTACACCTTC. It translates to CVGGDEGYGYTF.

The table lists this clonotype with many counts. J is TRBJ2-2 and V is TRBV30, with a possible D match to TRBD2 (6 bases). CDR1 is GTSNPN and CDR2 is SVGIG in the germline V gene (reference sequence). The CDR3 is 13 amino acids. V was trimmed by 5 bases and J by 3 bases, leaving 10 bases between them. The CDR3 loop reads CAWAASDTGELFF. CDR3 nucleotide sequence: TGTGCCTGGGCGGCTAGCGACACCGGGGAGCTGTTTTTT.

Comments on this clonotype: A much larger clonotype is one base distant, so this may be a read error. The rearrangement joins TRBV28 to TRBJ1-5; D not resolved. Germline CDR1 is MDHEN and CDR2 is SYDVKM. The CDR3 consists of 14 residues. In DNA, the CDR3 is TGTGCCAACAGTTCACTTGGATGGAATCAGCCCCAGCATTTT. Protein sequence: CANSSLGWNQPQHF.

At least ten counts were recorded for this clonotype. The J gene is TRBJ1-4, the V gene TRBV7-9; D remains ambiguous. Between the trimmed V and J ends, which lost 5 bases and 0 bases, there was a span of 10 bases. Germline-derived CDR1 and CDR2 are SEHNR and FQNEAQ (reference sequence). The CDR3 extends over 15 amino acids. The CDR3 protein is CASSPILATNEKLFF. The CDR3 nucleotides read TGTGCCAGCAGCCCCATTCTTGCAACTAATGAAAAACTGTTTTTT. Together with reference TRBV7-9 and TRBJ1-4, the CDR3 gives the full variable domain: DTGVSQNPRHKITKRGQNVTFRCDPISEHNRLYWYRQTLGQGPEFLTYFQNEAQLEKSRLLSDRFSAERPKGSFSTLEIQRTEQGDSAMYLCASSPILATNEKLFFGSGTQLSVL.

V gene TRBV11-1 combines with J gene TRBJ1-2; D call uncertain. CDR3 size: 14 residues. Germline CDR1 is SGHAT and CDR2 is FQDESV (reference sequence). V shed 6 bases and J shed 2 bases, with 13 bases lying between them. The CDR3 is CASRPEIANYGYTF. The DNA of the CDR3 is TGTGCCAGCAGGCCCGAGATAGCGAACTATGGCTACACCTTC. The variable domain in full, completed from reference TRBV11-1 and TRBJ1-2, reads EAEVAQSPRYKITEKSQAVAFWCDPISGHATLYWYRQILGQGPELLVQFQDESVVDDSQLPKDRFSAERLKGVDSTLKIQPAELGDSAMYLCASRPEIANYGYTFGSGTRLTVV.

Note on this clonotype: One end of the junction does not line up with germline, which may come from a read error. The chain uses TRBV29-1 and TRBJ2-7; D is ambiguous. The germline gives CDR1 SQVTM, CDR2 ANQGSEA. The CDR3 covers 11 residues. The CDR3, as DNA: TGCAGCGTAGTGGAAGGCTACAAGCAGTACTTC. Translation: CSVVEGYKQYF.

This clonotype has just a few counts. A much larger clone is a single base away; this may be a read error. The chain employs TRBV7-8 and TRBJ2-5; 13 bases match TRBD2. The CDR3 is made up of 15 amino acids. Germline V gene lookup returns CDR1 SGHVS and CDR2 FQNEAQ. CDR3 sequence: CVSSEHRLAGGSQYF. CDR3 coding DNA: TGTGTCAGCAGCGAACATAGACTAGCGGGAGGATCCCAGTACTTC.

As for this clonotype: Given a much more abundant clone one base away, this may be a read error. Lacking the conserved final phenylalanine or tryptophan, this CDR3 likely reflects a read error. The rearrangement uses TRBV10-1 and TRBJ1-1; TRBD1 might be the D (5 bases). The V gene lost 3 bases and the J gene lost 4 bases, with 15 bases spanning the gap. The CDR3 runs to 15 residues. Germline CDR1 and CDR2: WNHNN and SYGVQD (reference sequence). The CDR3 loop reads CASSDRVSGVTEAFL. CDR3 nucleotides: TGCGCCAGCAGTGACCGGGTGTCGGGGGTCACTGAAGCTTTCCTT.

A note on this clonotype: The conserved phenylalanine or tryptophan is not found at the CDR3 terminus, so this likely reflects a read error. The CDR3, as DNA: TGTGCCAGCAGAGACCCTATAAGCGGGAGGGCCGGGGAGCAGTTCTCC. Its protein product is CASRDPISGRAGEQFS. The V and J genes are TRBV6-6 and TRBJ2-1; TRBD2 matches at 10 bases. The germline V gene has CDR1 MNHNY and CDR2 SVGAGI (reference sequence). With 6 bases clipped from V and 10 bases from J, the junction kept 15 bases outside the gene matches. The CDR3 totals 16 residues.

This clonotype was seen repeatedly, ten times or more. CDR3 loop: CASSSGSEAGEQYF. The DNA of the CDR3 is TGTGCCAGCAGTTCTGGATCCGAGGCAGGGGAGCAGTACTTC. This chain links TRBV28 with TRBJ2-7; D possibly corresponds to TRBD1 (5 bases). This CDR3 is built from 14 residues. Trimming took off 4 bases at V and 7 bases at J, with 17 bases between the two ends. CDR1 is MDHEN and CDR2 is SYDVKM in the germline V gene.

This clonotype was observed a few times. A much larger clonotype is one base distant, so this may be a read error. This CDR3 is missing its conserved last phenylalanine or tryptophan, likely due to a read error. The chain has TRBV20-1 and TRBJ2-3; 8 nucleotides agree with TRBD2. Trimming cost V 1 base and J 1 base; bases outside gene matches: 7. The CDR3 totals 16 residues. Per the germline V gene, CDR1 is DFQATT and CDR2 is SNEGSKA (reference sequence). CDR3 residues: CSARVAGGIGTDTQYV. In DNA, the CDR3 is TGCAGTGCTAGAGTTGCGGGAGGCATCGGCACAGATACGCAGTATGTT.

Comment on this clonotype: This could be a read error, since a much larger clone is one nucleotide away. V usage is TRBV20-1 and J usage is TRBJ2-3, with 7 bases lining up with TRBD2. Germline-derived CDR1 and CDR2 are DFQATT and SNEGSKA (reference sequence). The CDR3 has 18 residues. The CDR3 reads CTANVVDLLGGGTDTQYF. CDR3 DNA sequence: TGCACTGCCAATGTGGTCGACCTTTTGGGGGGAGGGACAGATACGCAGTATTTT.

This clonotype was seen many times. The chain recombines TRBV6-4 with TRBJ2-2; D unresolved. The V and J ends lost 0 bases and 7 bases respectively, with 9 bases between them. Germline CDR1 MRHNA, CDR2 SNTAGT. The CDR3 covers 14 residues. CDR3 protein: CASSDSSDHGELFF. DNA for the CDR3: TGTGCCAGCAGTGACTCTTCGGATCACGGGGAGCTGTTTTTT.